Listed below are T cell receptor beta chains from one sample, sequenced in a study of shared clonotypes between healthy human individuals. TCRdb's table, derived via immunoSEQ multiplex PCR, lists solely in-frame clones and lacks some. The sample has 1.4 million or so clones, about 98.5% seen once. What was sequenced was naive CD4+ T cells sorted from blood. Source of these receptors: a young man in good health. CDR3s include the opening cysteine and the closing phenylalanine or tryptophan. D genes are given only for firm matches. The listing skips clone size in some rows; elsewhere it reads once, few, many or a size class.

clone_size,d_call,j_call,cdr3_length,v_call,cdr3_aa,cdr3_nt
.,.,TRBJ2-3,15,TRBV7-2,CASSLVGRGTDTQYF,TGTGCCAGCAGCTTAGTTGGGCGCGGCACAGATACGCAGTATTTT
.,.,TRBJ1-5,15,TRBV5-1,CASSLGQDSNQPQHF,TGCGCCAGCAGCTTGGGACAGGATAGCAATCAGCCCCAGCATTTT
.,TRBD1,TRBJ1-4,16,TRBV11-2,CASSSGQGGSNEKLFF,TGTGCCAGCAGCAGCGGACAGGGCGGTTCTAATGAAAAACTGTTTTTT
.,.,TRBJ1-4,11,TRBV20-1,CSGATNEKLFF,TGCAGTGGTGCAACTAATGAAAAACTGTTTTTT
.,.,TRBJ2-1,15,TRBV9,CASSAGNPGYNEQFF,TGTGCCAGCAGCGCGGGAAATCCTGGGTACAATGAGCAGTTCTTC
.,.,TRBJ2-3,15,TRBV5-1,CASSLNTASTDTQYF,TGCGCCAGCAGCTTGAATACAGCCAGCACAGATACGCAGTATTTT
.,TRBD2,TRBJ2-7,20,TRBV18,CASSPPNLGNLAGESYEQYF,TGTGCCAGCTCACCACCGAATTTGGGGAACCTAGCGGGCGAATCCTACGAGCAGTACTTC
.,.,TRBJ2-5,13,TRBV7-2,CASSLVGKETQYF,TGTGCCAGCAGCTTAGTCGGCAAAGAGACCCAGTACTTC
.,.,TRBJ1-4,15,TRBV25-1,CASRGSWLSAEKLFF,TGTGCCAGCAGGGGGAGTTGGTTATCGGCTGAAAAACTGTTTTTT
.,.,TRBJ1-1,15,TRBV5-5,CASSPLAPENTEAFF,TGTGCCAGCAGCCCCCTGGCCCCAGAGAACACTGAAGCTTTCTTT
once,TRBD1,TRBJ1-2,17,TRBV18,CASSPLIGQGVAGGYTF,TGTGCCAGCTCACCTCTAATAGGACAGGGGGTCGCAGGTGGCTACACCTTC
.,.,TRBJ2-7,12,TRBV19,CASRGTSYEQYF,TGTGCCAGTAGGGGGACGTCCTACGAGCAGTACTTC
.,.,TRBJ2-7,14,TRBV5-1,CASSSRIGSYEQYF,TGCGCCAGCAGCAGTCGGATAGGGTCCTACGAGCAGTACTTC
.,.,TRBJ2-7,14,TRBV5-4,CASSLGRLAYEQYF,TGCGCCAGCAGCTTGGGACGGTTGGCCTACGAGCAGTACTTC
.,.,TRBJ1-1,17,TRBV9,CASSVDIPGSARTEAFF,TGTGCCAGCAGCGTAGATATTCCGGGTTCGGCGAGGACTGAAGCTTTCTTT
.,.,TRBJ1-1,16,TRBV4-2,CASSHLPGEANTEAFF,TGTGCCAGCAGCCACCTACCCGGGGAGGCGAACACTGAAGCTTTCTTT
.,TRBD2,TRBJ2-1,15,TRBV18,CASSPMTSGYNEQFF,TGTGCCAGCTCACCAATGACTAGCGGGTACAATGAGCAGTTCTTC
.,TRBD1,TRBJ1-1,14,TRBV6-6,CASRRTGQNTEAFF,TGTGCCAGCAGGAGGACAGGGCAGAACACTGAAGCTTTCTTT
.,.,TRBJ2-1,12,TRBV27,CASSLGGRRQFF,TGTGCCAGCAGTTTAGGTGGTAGACGGCAGTTCTTC
.,.,TRBJ2-2,14,TRBV5-8,CASSSRSNTGELFF,TGTGCCAGCAGTTCCAGGAGTAACACCGGGGAGCTGTTTTTT
.,.,TRBJ2-7,12,TRBV5-1,CASSSGTYEQYF,TGCGCCAGCAGCTCCGGGACCTACGAGCAGTACTTC
.,TRBD2,TRBJ2-3,12,TRBV13,CASVGLAGSQYF,TGTGCCAGCGTCGGACTAGCGGGCTCTCAGTATTTT
once,.,TRBJ1-3,12,TRBV14,CASSQVGNTIYF,TGTGCCAGCAGCCAAGTTGGAAACACCATATATTTT
.,TRBD1,TRBJ1-1,15,TRBV5-4,CASRKDRAADTEAFF,TGTGCCAGCAGAAAAGACAGGGCAGCGGACACTGAAGCTTTCTTT
.,.,TRBJ2-2,14,TRBV11-3,CASSWGVNTGKLFF,TGTGCCAGCAGCTGGGGCGTTAACACCGGGAAGCTGTTTTTT
.,TRBD1,TRBJ2-7,15,TRBV18,CASSPWDRGTYEQYF,TGTGCCAGCTCACCGTGGGACAGGGGGACCTACGAGCAGTACTTC
.,.,TRBJ1-2,16,TRBV18,CASSPEWDFGDYGYTF,TGTGCCAGCTCACCAGAGTGGGACTTCGGGGACTATGGCTACACCTTC
.,.,TRBJ2-5,12,TRBV5-3,CATGRAEETQYF,TGTGCCACCGGAAGGGCCGAGGAGACCCAGTACTTC
.,TRBD1,TRBJ1-2,14,TRBV19,CASRRQGRNYGYTF,TGTGCCAGTAGAAGACAGGGGAGGAACTATGGCTACACCTTC
.,TRBD1,TRBJ2-7,15,TRBV5-1,CASSQTGNNGYEQYF,TGCGCCAGCAGCCAGACAGGGAACAATGGCTACGAGCAGTACTTC
.,TRBD2,TRBJ2-3,16,TRBV5-1,CASSVGLAGSTDTQYF,TGCGCCAGCAGCGTGGGACTAGCGGGGAGCACAGATACGCAGTATTTT
.,TRBD1,TRBJ2-6,17,TRBV19,CASTKTGVVSGANVLTF,TGTGCCAGTACCAAGACAGGGGTTGTCTCTGGGGCCAACGTCCTGACTTTC
once,.,TRBJ2-2,18,TRBV19,CASSIGLGGSGLGGELFF,TGTGCCAGTAGTATTGGACTCGGGGGATCAGGTTTGGGCGGGGAGCTGTTTTTT
.,.,TRBJ2-5,13,TRBV29-1,CSVGASGIETQYF,TGCAGCGTTGGCGCGAGTGGCATAGAGACCCAGTACTTC
.,.,TRBJ2-1,15,TRBV7-6,CASSLLGTQYNEQFF,TGTGCCAGCAGCTTACTCGGGACGCAATACAATGAGCAGTTCTTC
.,.,TRBJ2-1,14,TRBV7-8,CASSLVSGRDEQFF,TGTGCCAGCAGCTTAGTATCGGGAAGGGATGAGCAGTTCTTC
once,.,TRBJ1-5,13,TRBV27,CASSLRSNQPQHF,TGTGCCAGCAGTTTAAGGAGCAATCAGCCCCAGCATTTT
.,.,TRBJ2-5,15,TRBV7-8,CASSSWTDRFASKYF,TGTGCCAGCAGCTCCTGGACAGACCGTTTTGCGTCAAAGTACTTC
.,.,TRBJ2-7,15,TRBV19,CASSPSAGRSYEQYF,TGTGCCAGTAGCCCCTCGGCGGGAAGATCCTACGAGCAGTACTTC
.,.,TRBJ2-2,14,TRBV7-9,CASSFDTLTGELFF,TGTGCCAGCAGCTTCGACACCCTGACCGGGGAGCTGTTTTTT
.,TRBD1,TRBJ2-7,18,TRBV7-9,CASSLDAGTGGFSYEQYF,TGTGCCAGCAGCTTAGACGCCGGGACAGGGGGCTTCTCCTACGAGCAGTACTTC
.,.,TRBJ2-5,13,TRBV11-2,CASSPGPGETQYF,TGTGCCAGCAGCCCAGGTCCGGGAGAGACCCAGTACTTC
.,TRBD2,TRBJ2-1,14,TRBV13,CASTRRGREREQFF,TGTGCCAGCACCCGGCGCGGGAGGGAGAGGGAGCAGTTCTTC
.,.,TRBJ1-1,13,TRBV2,CASSNGLNTEAFF,TGTGCCTCCTCTAATGGATTGAACACTGAAGCTTTCTTT
.,.,TRBJ2-5,14,TRBV5-6,CASSSVRAGETQYF,TGTGCCAGCAGCTCCGTCAGGGCCGGGGAGACCCAGTACTTC
.,.,TRBJ1-2,18,TRBV15,CATSRDPAGQITLGGYTF,TGTGCCACCAGCAGAGATCCCGCCGGACAAATCACGTTGGGAGGCTACACCTTC
.,TRBD1,TRBJ1-5,17,TRBV2,CASSAGTGAIGNQPQHF,TGTGCCAGCAGCGCCGGGACAGGGGCGATTGGCAATCAGCCCCAGCATTTT
.,TRBD2,TRBJ2-3,16,TRBV4-3,CASSQRLALSTDTQYF,TGCGCCAGCAGCCAAAGACTAGCGCTTAGCACAGATACGCAGTATTTT